These 10 T cell receptor beta chains were sequenced from one sample in a study of blood T cell repertoires in COVID-19 (dated by TCRdb to the early 2020s). The library was built by means of the immunoSEQ multiplex PCR assay. In TCRdb, the immuneACCESS table is reduced to in-frame sequences with V and J assigned. These tables do not hold every clone; where another copy was compared, an unresolved V gene accounts for under half, and the others remain unexplained. Across this sample there are hundreds of thousands of clones, with approximately 92% seen only once. 2.4% of the sample goes to the ten largest clones. Sequenced sample: PBMCs or T cells enriched from blood (not recorded which). Receptors originate from a woman between 18 and 29 years old who had recovered from COVID-19.

The chain carries TRBV7-9 and TRBJ1-2, with D tentatively TRBD1 (5 bases). Germline-derived CDR1 and CDR2 are SEHNR and FQNEAQ (reference sequence). V was pared by 0 bases and J by 5 bases, with 16 bases between. This CDR3 has 16 amino acids. CDR3 sequence (DNA): TGTGCCAGCAGCTTAGCGGCTTCAGGGTGGTGGTATGGCTACACCTTC. It codes for CASSLAASGWWYGYTF.

The V call is TRBV7-9, the J call TRBJ2-3; 11 positions match TRBD2. Germline-derived CDR1 and CDR2 are SEHNR and FQNEAQ (reference sequence). The CDR3 runs to 16 residues. V lost 3 bases, J lost 4 bases, and 6 bases stayed unmatched. CDR3 amino acids: CASSFLAGGGADTQYF. The CDR3 nucleotides read TGTGCCAGCAGCTTCCTAGCGGGGGGCGGCGCAGATACGCAGTATTTT.

The chain carries TRBV5-1 and TRBJ2-3; D ambiguous. The V and J ends lost 0 bases and 5 bases respectively, with 10 bases between them. CDR3 length: 14 amino acids. Germline CDR1 and CDR2: SGHRS and YFSETQ. CDR3 sequence (DNA): TGCGCCAGCAGCTTGGGTACCGGGTTAGATACGCAGTATTTT. This codes for CASSLGTGLDTQYF.

The chain uses TRBV18 and TRBJ2-2; D not certain. CDR1 KGHSH and CDR2 LQKENI come from the germline V gene. Trimming shortened V by 6 bases and J by 2 bases, and 10 bases separated the two germline ends. The CDR3 has 14 residues. The CDR3 nucleotides are TGTGCCAGCTCCCAGGCAGTTAACACCGGGGAGCTGTTTTTT. It yields the protein CASSQAVNTGELFF. Filled out from reference TRBV18 and TRBJ2-2, the complete variable domain reads NAGVMQNPRHLVRRRGQEARLRCSPMKGHSHVYWYRQLPEEGLKFMVYLQKENIIDESGMPKERFSAEFPKEGPSILRIQQVVRGDSAAYFCASSQAVNTGELFFGEGSRLTVL.

This chain uses TRBV28 with TRBJ1-2, with 10 bases aligning to TRBD1. Germline V gene lookup returns CDR1 MDHEN and CDR2 SYDVKM. With 4 bases clipped from V and 3 bases from J, the junction kept 11 bases outside the gene matches. The CDR3 length is 17 residues. In nucleotides, the CDR3 is TGTGCCAGCAGTTCCAGACAGGGGGCGTTTCGATACTATGGCTACACCTTC. Translated, it gives CASSSRQGAFRYYGYTF.

This sequence joins TRBV7-2 and TRBJ1-2, with 7 bases matching TRBD1. Trimming at V came to 5 bases and at J to 7 bases, leaving 7 bases not matched to a gene. The germline gives CDR1 SGHTA, CDR2 FQGNSA. The CDR3 consists of 13 residues. CDR3 DNA: TGTGCCAGCAGCCCTGGGACAGCTCTTGGCTACACCTTC. It encodes CASSPGTALGYTF.

The chain employs TRBV4-1 and TRBJ1-1; 7 nucleotides agree with TRBD1. V was pared by 4 bases and J by 1 base, with 3 bases of the junction left unmatched. CDR1 is MGHRA, CDR2 YSYEKL, per germline. The length of the CDR3 is 14 residues. CDR3 sequence: CASSLDRRNTEAFF. For the CDR3, the DNA is TGCGCCAGCAGCCTGGACAGGAGGAACACTGAAGCTTTCTTT.

DNA for the CDR3: TGTGCCAGCAGCTTGGGAGGGCTGAACACTGAAGCTTTCTTT. It codes for CASSLGGLNTEAFF. The chain is built from TRBV5-4 and TRBJ1-1; D is unclear. The CDR3 totals 14 residues. Germline values: CDR1 SGHNT, CDR2 YYREEE (reference sequence). The V end lost 0 bases, the J end lost 0 bases, and 6 bases lay between the germline ends. Based on the CDR3 plus reference TRBV5-4 and TRBJ1-1, the full variable domain is ETGVTQSPTHLIKTRGQQVTLRCSSQSGHNTVSWYQQALGQGPQFIFQYYREEENGRGNFPPRFSGLQFPNYSSELNVNALELDDSALYLCASSLGGLNTEAFFGQGTRLTVV.

The DNA of the CDR3 is TGTGCCAGCAGTCCCGGGGGGCCTACTGAAGCTTTCTTT. As protein: CASSPGGPTEAFF. The rearrangement uses TRBV12-3 or TRBV12-4 and TRBJ1-1; a possible D gene is TRBD1 (6 bases). Trimming took 5 bases from V and 5 from J, leaving 12 bases between them. CDR3 size: 13 residues.

The rearrangement joins TRBV7-9 to TRBJ2-2; 9 bases are a match to TRBD2. V shed 3 bases and J 1 base; nucleotides not matched to a gene: 3. The CDR3 is made up of 16 amino acids. Germline V gene data show CDR1 as SEHNR and CDR2 as FQNEAQ (reference sequence). The CDR3 region is CASSFGAGGNTGELFF. The CDR3 nucleotides read TGTGCCAGCAGCTTTGGAGCGGGGGGGAACACCGGGGAGCTGTTTTTT.